This is a list of T cell receptor beta chains from one sample in a study of blood T cell repertoires in COVID-19. Assay used: immunoSEQ multiplex PCR; TCRdb lists only in-frame clones, some missing. The sample has 250,000 to 350,000 clones, about nine tenths seen once. Specimen: peripheral blood. Source of these receptors: a woman aged 45 to 65 who had recovered from COVID-19. Both conserved end residues are part of each CDR3. The D gene is left open where the match is weak. Some rows mark clone size as missing; the rest say once, few, many or name a class of expanded clone.

TRBJ2-5 | NA | NA | TRBV4-3 | CASSQDRLGPGTQYF | TGCGCCAGCAGCCAAGATCGACTGGGTCCGGGGACCCAGTACTTC
TRBJ2-6 | NA | NA | TRBV6-1 | CASSEARQGTSGANVLTF | TGTGCCAGCAGTGAAGCTAGGCAGGGGACCTCTGGGGCCAACGTCCTGACTTTC
TRBJ2-3 | NA | NA | TRBV9 | CASSPGGTDTQYF | TGTGCCAGCAGCCCGGGGGGCACAGATACGCAGTATTTT
TRBJ1-1 | NA | NA | TRBV6-5 | CASSYLSGGGSSEAFF | TGTGCCAGCAGTTACTTGTCTGGGGGCGGGAGTTCTGAAGCTTTCTTT
TRBJ2-7 | NA | NA | TRBV5-1 | CASRNHNRMSYEQYF | TGCGCCAGCAGGAATCATAACAGGATGTCCTACGAGCAGTACTTC
TRBJ1-2 | NA | NA | TRBV4-3 | CASSQDPGWVYGYTF | TGCGCCAGCAGCCAAGATCCAGGGTGGGTCTATGGCTACACCTTC
TRBJ1-2 | NA | NA | TRBV18 | CASSPTGRGPANYGYTF | TGTGCCAGCTCACCGACCGGGAGGGGCCCCGCTAACTATGGCTACACCTTC
TRBJ2-7 | TRBD2 | NA | TRBV6-6 | CASRPRGDHEQYF | TGTGCCAGCAGACCCCGGGGGGACCACGAGCAGTACTTC
TRBJ2-7 | NA | NA | TRBV28 | CASSFEGFSYEQYF | TGTGCCAGCAGTTTCGAGGGCTTCTCCTACGAGCAGTACTTC
TRBJ1-1 | TRBD1 | NA | TRBV3-1/TRBV3-2 | CASSQRQGSTEAFF | TGTGCCAGCAGCCAGCGACAGGGGAGCACTGAAGCTTTCTTT
TRBJ2-4 | NA | NA | TRBV6-1 | CASSEQVAKNIQYF | TGTGCCAGCAGTGAACAGGTAGCCAAAAACATTCAGTACTTC
TRBJ1-1 | NA | NA | TRBV30 | CAWSAVRGPVGEAFF | TGTGCCTGGAGCGCTGTCAGGGGACCCGTGGGGGAAGCTTTCTTT
TRBJ2-7 | TRBD2 | few | TRBV3-1/TRBV3-2 | CASSQDTPWREGHEQYF | TGTGCCAGCAGCCAAGATACCCCGTGGCGGGAGGGGCACGAGCAGTACTTC
TRBJ2-7 | TRBD1 | NA | TRBV6-2/TRBV6-3 | CASSYGQGRDYEQYF | TGTGCCAGCAGTTACGGACAGGGTCGAGACTACGAGCAGTACTTC
TRBJ2-7 | NA | few | TRBV14 | CASSVTGHQYF | TGTGCCAGCAGCGTAACAGGGCACCAGTACTTC